The 27 T cell receptor beta chains below were found in one sample sequenced in a study of post-analysis software for immune sequencing data. Each TCR beta cDNA library carried unique molecular identifiers. In TCRdb, the PCR reads were re-called with MiXCR into one record per CDR3 protein. Of fewer than 850,000 distinct CDR3 sequences listed, around 42% are singletons. Study-wide points: Patients carried 5 or 6 TRBV segments more frequently than controls did, and TRBV5-6, TRBV5-1 and TRBV20-1 were among them.

These receptors' targets are unknown. Specimen: blood. All receptors derive from a girl aged 5-17 years with multiple sclerosis.

This clonotype was counted ten times or more. J is TRBJ1-2 and V is TRBV5-1; tentative D call: TRBD1 (5 bases). Germline V gene lookup returns CDR1 SGHRS and CDR2 YFSETQ. V was trimmed by 3 bases and J by 7 bases, leaving 22 bases between them. This CDR3 has 16 residues. CDR3 DNA sequence: TGCGCCAGCAGCTCTACATCGGTCAGTCGGGGCGCTGGCTACACCTTC. It is translated as CASSSTSVSRGAGYTF.

A few counts support this clonotype. The DNA of the CDR3 is TGTGCCAGCAGAGGACTAGCGGGAGGGTCCTACGAGCAGTACTTC. Its protein product is CASRGLAGGSYEQYF. The chain recombines TRBV7-9 with TRBJ2-7; 15 bases match TRBD2. V shed 6 bases and J 1 base; nucleotides not matched to a gene: 1. The CDR3 is 15 residues long. The V gene's germline CDR1 is SEHNR and CDR2 FQNEAQ (reference sequence).

The gene calls are TRBV7-2 and TRBJ2-2; D gene unclear. Trimming took 1 base from V and 7 from J, leaving 7 bases between them. CDR1 and CDR2 (germline): SGHTA, FQGNSA. CDR3 length equals 13 residues. DNA of the CDR3: TGTGCCAGCAGCTTAGTTTGGAGCGGGGAGCTGTTTTTT. Translation: CASSLVWSGELFF.

This clonotype appeared a few times. The chain has TRBV11-1 and TRBJ2-4; D might be TRBD2 (5 bases). Germline V lookup: CDR1 SGHAT, CDR2 FQDESV (reference sequence). The CDR3 runs 16 residues. Trimming left V 5 bases short and J 0 bases short, with 14 bases between. CDR3 sequence: CASSTQSGRAKNIQYF. As DNA, the CDR3 is TGTGCCAGCAGCACCCAAAGCGGTAGAGCCAAAAACATTCAGTACTTC.

This clonotype was detected many times. V gene TRBV24-1 combines with J gene TRBJ2-1; 11 positions match TRBD2. The germline gives CDR1 KGHDR, CDR2 SFDVKD. With 3 bases clipped from V and 0 bases from J, the junction kept 0 bases outside the gene matches. The CDR3 extends over 16 amino acids. The CDR3 sequence is CATSDTSGGSYNEQFF. The CDR3 DNA reads as TGTGCCACCAGTGATACTAGCGGGGGCTCCTACAATGAGCAGTTCTTC.

For this clonotype: At one end the junction does not follow the germline gene, possibly because of a read error. V gene TRBV7-9 combines with J gene TRBJ2-6; the D gene is possibly TRBD1 (5 bases). There are 16 residues in the CDR3. CDR1 SEHNR and CDR2 FQNEAQ come from the germline V gene (reference sequence). CDR3 nucleotide sequence: TGTGCCAGCAGCTCCCCGAGTGCAAGTGGGGCCAACGTCCGGACTTTC. Translating it yields CASSSPSASGANVRTF. Drawing the rest from reference TRBV7-9 and TRBJ2-6, the complete variable domain is DTGVSQNPRHKITKRGQNVTFRCDPISEHNRLYWYRQTLGQGPEFLTYFQNEAQLEKSRLLSDRFSAERPKGSFSTLEIQRTEQGDSAMYLCASSSPSASGANVRTFGAGSRLTVL.

The chain carries TRBV6-5 and TRBJ1-1; D uncertain. The CDR3 sequence is 17 residues long. Germline CDR1 is MNHEY and CDR2 is SVGAGI. V was cut by 0 bases and J by 4 bases, with 18 bases left in between. The CDR3 DNA is TGTGCCAGCAGTTACTCTACCGGTGGAGAGCTAGGCACTGAAGCTTTCTTT. It is translated as CASSYSTGGELGTEAFF.

The rearrangement uses TRBV5-1 and TRBJ2-5; TRBD1 or TRBD2 may be the D gene (5 bases each). V was cut by 4 bases and J by 0 bases, with 13 bases left in between. The germline V gene encodes CDR1 SGHRS and CDR2 YFSETQ. There are 15 residues in the CDR3. Written as DNA, the CDR3 is TGCGCCAGCAGCCCCGGGACGTTGTACCAAGAGACCCAGTACTTC. It translates to CASSPGTLYQETQYF.

This clonotype was observed a few times. V gene TRBV9 combines with J gene TRBJ2-7, with D hard to call. Trimming took 0 bases from V and 2 from J, leaving 12 bases between them. CDR3 size: 15 residues. Germline CDR1 SGDLS, CDR2 YYNGEE. The CDR3 nucleotides read TGTGCCAGCAGCGTAGGTGTCGACCCAGCCTACGAGCAGTACTTC. It is translated as CASSVGVDPAYEQYF.

V usage is TRBV10-3 and J usage is TRBJ2-7, with D maybe TRBD2 (6 bases). This CDR3 has 13 residues. CDR1 and CDR2 from the germline V gene are ENHRY and SYGVKD. V was shortened by 11 bases and J by 4 bases, with 18 bases between the two germline ends. Here the CDR3 reads CASVSGASYEQYF. CDR3 DNA sequence: TGTGCCTCCGTTAGCGGAGCCTCATACGAGCAGTACTTC.

V is TRBV5-1 and J is TRBJ2-7, with 7 bases that match TRBD1. This CDR3 contains 15 residues. With 0 bases clipped from V and 2 bases from J, the junction kept 5 bases outside the gene matches. Germline assignment: CDR1 SGHRS and CDR2 YFSETQ. The CDR3 here is CASSLGGQAAYEQYF. In nucleotides, the CDR3 is TGCGCCAGCAGCTTGGGTGGACAGGCTGCCTACGAGCAGTACTTC.

A few counts support this clonotype. The chain is built from TRBV4-2 and TRBJ2-1; 10 bases line up with TRBD2. Germline loops: CDR1 LGHNA, CDR2 YNFKEQ. The V segment lost 5 bases and the J segment 2 bases; nucleotides outside the gene matches: 6. The CDR3 covers 16 residues. CDR3: CASSALAGAPYNEQFF. The CDR3, as DNA: TGTGCCAGCAGCGCTCTAGCGGGAGCCCCCTACAATGAGCAGTTCTTC.

Many counts were recorded for this clonotype. The rearrangement uses TRBV24-1 and TRBJ2-5; TRBD1 or TRBD2 may be the D gene (5 bases each). The germline gives CDR1 KGHDR, CDR2 SFDVKD. This CDR3 has 18 residues. Trimming stripped 0 bases from V and 4 bases from J, with 20 bases between. The CDR3 protein is CATSDLGDGVSRVETQYF. CDR3 coding DNA: TGTGCCACCAGTGATTTGGGGGACGGCGTCTCAAGAGTAGAGACCCAGTACTTC.

This chain uses TRBV5-6 with TRBJ2-3; TRBD2 agrees at 7 bases. This CDR3 is 16 amino acids long. CDR1 and CDR2 (germline): SGHDT, YYEEEE. V gave up 4 bases and J gave up 2 bases; unmatched junction bases: 10. The CDR3 is CASSLLLADATDTQYF. CDR3 DNA sequence: TGTGCCAGCAGCCTCCTCCTAGCGGATGCCACAGATACGCAGTATTTT.

This clonotype occurred a few times. The chain is built from TRBV27 and TRBJ2-5; 10 nucleotides align to TRBD1. CDR1 is MNHEY, CDR2 SMNVEV, per germline (reference sequence). The CDR3 is 16 residues long. V was clipped by 2 bases and J by 5 bases; unmatched bases: 8. The chain's CDR3 is CASSLNPGQGLETQYF. The CDR3 nucleotides are TGTGCCAGCAGTTTAAATCCGGGACAGGGGCTCGAGACCCAGTACTTC.

This clonotype has more than one count but fewer than ten. The J gene is TRBJ2-7, the V gene TRBV10-3; 8 bases are a match to TRBD1. After removal of 4 bases from V and 0 bases from J, the junction contained 8 bases not matched to a gene. Looked up from germline, CDR1 is ENHRY and CDR2 is SYGVKD. This CDR3 is built from 16 residues. The CDR3: CAISVRGRGPSYEQYF. CDR3 nucleotides: TGTGCCATCAGTGTCCGGGGCAGGGGGCCCTCCTACGAGCAGTACTTC.

The chain combines TRBV28 with TRBJ2-4; D may be TRBD1 or TRBD2 (5 bases each). V was clipped by 8 bases and J by 9 bases, with 11 bases between them. This CDR3 is 11 amino acids long. Germline CDR1 is MDHEN and CDR2 is SYDVKM. The CDR3 region has the DNA TGTGCCAGCGAGGGGATCGGCATTCAGTACTTC. Amino acid sequence: CASEGIGIQYF.

This clonotype has more than one count but fewer than ten. The chain has TRBV7-9 and TRBJ2-1; TRBD2 aligns across 8 bases. Trimming removed 5 bases from V and 5 bases from J; junction bases left unmatched: 11. Germline values: CDR1 SEHNR, CDR2 FQNEAQ (reference sequence). This CDR3 comprises 16 residues. CDR3 protein: CASSGTITGGDNEQFF. The CDR3 DNA is TGTGCCAGCAGCGGCACTATAACCGGGGGGGACAATGAGCAGTTCTTC.

This clonotype was picked up a small number of times. This chain uses TRBV6-5 with TRBJ1-2; D is uncertain. This CDR3 is 14 amino acids long. Germline V gives CDR1 MNHEY, CDR2 SVGAGI. V lost 4 bases to trimming and J lost 8 bases, with 17 bases between them. The CDR3 DNA is TGTGCCAGCAGTTCCCGGGCCGATTCTGGGGGCTACACCTTC. Protein: CASSSRADSGGYTF.

V and J are TRBV7-9 and TRBJ2-1; 12 positions match TRBD2. Trimming at V came to 5 bases and at J to 0 bases, leaving 5 bases not matched to a gene. Germline V gives CDR1 SEHNR, CDR2 FQNEAQ (reference sequence). This CDR3 comprises 17 residues. The CDR3: CASSPTSGRTSYNEQFF. The CDR3 coding sequence is TGTGCCAGCAGCCCTACTAGCGGGAGGACCTCCTACAATGAGCAGTTCTTC.

The chain carries TRBV20-1 and TRBJ2-7; the match to TRBD2 covers 9 bases. Trimming cost V 0 bases and J 7 bases; bases outside gene matches: 13. Looked up from germline, CDR1 is DFQATT and CDR2 is SNEGSKA (reference sequence). This CDR3 contains 16 residues. The CDR3 bases are TGCAGTGCTAGAGATCATACTAGCGGGTCCATCTATGAGCAGTACTTC. It is translated as CSARDHTSGSIYEQYF.

In its sample, this clonotype was seen a few times. This chain joins TRBV2 and TRBJ2-5; 9 nucleotides match TRBD2. Germline values: CDR1 SNHLY, CDR2 FYNNEI. CDR3 length: 14 residues. The trim removed 3 bases at V and 2 bases at J, leaving 1 base unmatched. The CDR3, as DNA: TGTGCCAGCAGTGAGACTAGCGGTCAAGAGACCCAGTACTTC. It yields the protein CASSETSGQETQYF.

This clonotype was detected a few times. The chain has TRBV7-9 and TRBJ2-7; 7 positions match TRBD2. The CDR3 sequence is 12 residues long. Trimming at V came to 8 bases and at J to 3 bases, leaving 4 bases not matched to a gene. Germline-derived CDR1 and CDR2 are SEHNR and FQNEAQ (reference sequence). The CDR3 loop reads CASGLGVYEQYF. CDR3 coding DNA: TGTGCCAGCGGACTAGGGGTCTACGAGCAGTACTTC. Full variable domain (missing parts from reference TRBV7-9 and TRBJ2-7): DTGVSQNPRHKITKRGQNVTFRCDPISEHNRLYWYRQTLGQGPEFLTYFQNEAQLEKSRLLSDRFSAERPKGSFSTLEIQRTEQGDSAMYLCASGLGVYEQYFGPGTRLTVT.

As concerns this clonotype: The junction differs from germline at one of its ends, possibly a read error. The chain is built from TRBV29-1 and TRBJ2-7, with 8 nucleotides matching TRBD1. CDR3 length: 16 amino acids. The germline CDR1 and CDR2 sequences are SQVTM and ANQGSEA. The CDR3, as DNA: TGCAGCGTTGAAGATCCCGCGGACAGGGAACCCTACGGGCAGTACTTC. Protein sequence: CSVEDPADREPYGQYF.

The rearrangement joins TRBV7-8 to TRBJ2-3, with D perhaps TRBD1 or TRBD2 (5 bases each). Between the trimmed V and J ends, which lost 2 bases and 4 bases, there was a span of 10 bases. Germline CDR1 reads SGHVS; CDR2 reads FQNEAQ. The CDR3 has 14 amino acids. CDR3 DNA sequence: TGTGCCAGCAGCTTATGGCGAGGGGCAGATACGCAGTATTTT. Translation: CASSLWRGADTQYF.

This clonotype was observed many times. The V and J genes are TRBV12-3 or TRBV12-4 and TRBJ2-7; D unclear. V was pared by 6 bases and J by 0 bases, with 12 bases between. The CDR3 is 14 amino acids. The chain's CDR3 is CASSPGVSSYEQYF. Here the CDR3 DNA reads TGTGCCAGCAGCCCCGGCGTTAGCTCCTACGAGCAGTACTTC.

This clonotype occurred a few times. This CDR3 reads CASSHERTYNNYGYTF. The CDR3 bases are TGCGCCAGCAGCCATGAACGGACATACAATAACTATGGCTACACCTTC. This chain links TRBV4-1 with TRBJ1-2; perhaps TRBD1 as D (5 bases). The CDR3 sequence is 16 residues long. CDR1 is MGHRA and CDR2 is YSYEKL in the germline V gene. V was pared by 3 bases and J by 1 base, with 15 bases between.